This T cell receptor (beta chain) was sequenced during a study of graft-versus-host responses after intestinal transplantation. Looking at the study overall: All recipients were given anti-thymocyte globulin induction, and tacrolimus and steroids were then administered for around three years.

The CDR3 runs to 15 residues. Trimming removed 4 bases at V and 5 bases at J, with 14 bases between. Germline values: CDR1 MDHEN, CDR2 SYDVKM. General study points: With peak circulating GvH clone levels came an association with early post-transplant HvG declines.

Concerning this clone itself: Its specificity is unknown.

Sequenced by immunoSEQ multiplex PCR; TCRdb stores in-frame clones only, minus some. The sample consists of 35,000 to 40,000 clones, roughly 87% of them appearing once. V is TRBV28 and J is TRBJ1-4; D call uncertain. The sequence came from a human patient who received an intestinal transplant, so some T cells may come from the graft donor. Sample: PBMCs, taken 1,000 to 1,200 days after transplant. CDR3 bases: TGTGCCAGCAGTTCTGATTCGCTGGGGAATGAAAAACTGTTTTTT. Encoded protein: CASSSDSLGNEKLFF.